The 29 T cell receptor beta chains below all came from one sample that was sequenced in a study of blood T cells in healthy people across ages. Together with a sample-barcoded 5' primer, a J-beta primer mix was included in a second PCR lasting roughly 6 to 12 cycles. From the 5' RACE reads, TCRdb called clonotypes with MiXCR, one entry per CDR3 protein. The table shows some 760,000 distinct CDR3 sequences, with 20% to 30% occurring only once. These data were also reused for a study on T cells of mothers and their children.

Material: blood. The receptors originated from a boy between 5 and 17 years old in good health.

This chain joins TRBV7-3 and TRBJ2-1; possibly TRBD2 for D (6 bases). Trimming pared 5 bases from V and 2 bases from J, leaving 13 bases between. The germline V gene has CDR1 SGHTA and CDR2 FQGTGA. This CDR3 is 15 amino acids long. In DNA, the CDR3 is TGTGCCAGCAGCAAAACTAGCAGGACCTACAATGAGCAGTTCTTC. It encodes CASSKTSRTYNEQFF.

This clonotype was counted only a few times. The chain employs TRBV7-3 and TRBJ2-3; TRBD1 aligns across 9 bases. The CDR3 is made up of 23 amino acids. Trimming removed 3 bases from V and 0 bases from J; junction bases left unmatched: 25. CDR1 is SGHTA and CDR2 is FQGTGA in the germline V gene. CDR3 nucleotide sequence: TGTGCCAGCAGCTTGGCCCTTTTCCTCGAACCCCCACGGGACAGGGAAAGCACAGATACGCAGTATTTT. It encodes CASSLALFLEPPRDRESTDTQYF. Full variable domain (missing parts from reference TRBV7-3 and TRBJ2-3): GAGVSQTPSNKVTEKGKYVELRCDPISGHTALYWYRQSLGQGPEFLIYFQGTGAADDSGLPNDRFFAVRPEGSVSTLKIQRTERGDSAVYLCASSLALFLEPPRDRESTDTQYFGPGTRLTVL.

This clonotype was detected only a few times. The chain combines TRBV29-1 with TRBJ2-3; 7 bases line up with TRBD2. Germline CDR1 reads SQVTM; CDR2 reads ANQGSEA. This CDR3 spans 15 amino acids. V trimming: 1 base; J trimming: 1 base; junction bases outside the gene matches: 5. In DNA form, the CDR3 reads TGCAGCGTTGAAGGCTGGGCGGGAGGCACAGATACGCAGTATTTT. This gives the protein CSVEGWAGGTDTQYF.

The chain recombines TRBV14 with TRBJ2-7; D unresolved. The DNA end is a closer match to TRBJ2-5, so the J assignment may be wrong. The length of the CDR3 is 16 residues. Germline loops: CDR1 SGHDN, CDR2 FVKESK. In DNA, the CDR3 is TGTGCCAGCAGCCAAGAAGGATCGTCCCCCGAAGAGACCCAGTACTTC. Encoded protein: CASSQEGSSPEETQYF.

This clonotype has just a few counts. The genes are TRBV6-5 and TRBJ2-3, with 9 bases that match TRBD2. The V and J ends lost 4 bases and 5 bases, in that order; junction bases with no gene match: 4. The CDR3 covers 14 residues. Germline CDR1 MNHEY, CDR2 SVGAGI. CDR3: CASSWELAGDTQYF. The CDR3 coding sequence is TGTGCCAGCAGTTGGGAACTAGCGGGAGATACGCAGTATTTT.

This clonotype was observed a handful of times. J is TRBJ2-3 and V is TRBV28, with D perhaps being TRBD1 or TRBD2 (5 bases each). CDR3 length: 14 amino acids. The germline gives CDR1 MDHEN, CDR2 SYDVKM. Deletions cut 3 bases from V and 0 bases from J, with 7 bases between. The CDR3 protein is CASSFWGSTDTQYF. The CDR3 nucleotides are TGTGCCAGCAGTTTCTGGGGGAGCACAGATACGCAGTATTTT. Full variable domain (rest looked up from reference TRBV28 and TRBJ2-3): DVKVTQSSRYLVKRTGEKVFLECVQDMDHENMFWYRQDPGLGLRLIYFSYDVKMKEKGDIPEGYSVSREKKERFSLILESASTNQTSMYLCASSFWGSTDTQYFGPGTRLTVL.

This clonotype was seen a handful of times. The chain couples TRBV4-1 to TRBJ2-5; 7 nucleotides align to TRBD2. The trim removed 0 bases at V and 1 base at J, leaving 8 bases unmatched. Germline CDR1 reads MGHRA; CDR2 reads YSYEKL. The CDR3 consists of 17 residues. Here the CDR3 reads CASSQDNLAEIQETQYF. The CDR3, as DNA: TGCGCCAGCAGCCAAGATAATCTAGCGGAGATCCAAGAGACCCAGTACTTC.

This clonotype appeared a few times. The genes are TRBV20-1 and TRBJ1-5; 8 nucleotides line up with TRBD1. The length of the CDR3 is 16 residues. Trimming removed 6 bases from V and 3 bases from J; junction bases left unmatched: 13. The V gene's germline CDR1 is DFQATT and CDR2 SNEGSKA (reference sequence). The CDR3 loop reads CSANVDRGGINQPQHF. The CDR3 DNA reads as TGCAGTGCAAACGTCGACAGGGGTGGGATCAATCAGCCCCAGCATTTT.

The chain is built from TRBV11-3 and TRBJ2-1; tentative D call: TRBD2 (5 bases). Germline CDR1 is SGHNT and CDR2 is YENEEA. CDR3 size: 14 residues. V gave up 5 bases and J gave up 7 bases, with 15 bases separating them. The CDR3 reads CASSKPGLNNEQFF. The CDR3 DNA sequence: TGTGCCAGCAGCAAGCCAGGACTTAATAATGAGCAGTTCTTC.

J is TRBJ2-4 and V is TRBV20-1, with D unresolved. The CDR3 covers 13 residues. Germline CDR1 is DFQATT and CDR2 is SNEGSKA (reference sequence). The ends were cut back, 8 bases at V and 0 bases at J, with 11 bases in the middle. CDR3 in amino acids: CSSTTQAKNIQYF. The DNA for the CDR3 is TGCAGTTCGACGACTCAAGCCAAAAACATTCAGTACTTC.

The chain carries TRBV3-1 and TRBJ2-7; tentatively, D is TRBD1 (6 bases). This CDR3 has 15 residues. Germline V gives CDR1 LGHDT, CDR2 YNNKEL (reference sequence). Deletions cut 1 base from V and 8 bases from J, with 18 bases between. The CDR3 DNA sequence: TGTGCCAGCAGCCAAGGGTCCGGGACAACGACGCAGCAGTACTTC. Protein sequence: CASSQGSGTTTQQYF.

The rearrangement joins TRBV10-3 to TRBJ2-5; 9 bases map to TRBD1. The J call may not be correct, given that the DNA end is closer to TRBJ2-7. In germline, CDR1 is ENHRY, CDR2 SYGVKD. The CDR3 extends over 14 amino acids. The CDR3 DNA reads TGTGCCATCAGTGCGGACAGGGGAAACTACGAGCAGTACTTC. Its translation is CAISADRGNYEQYF.

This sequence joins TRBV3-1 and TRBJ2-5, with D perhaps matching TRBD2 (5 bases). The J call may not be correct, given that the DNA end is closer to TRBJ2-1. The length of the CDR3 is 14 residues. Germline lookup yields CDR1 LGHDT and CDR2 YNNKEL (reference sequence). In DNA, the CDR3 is TGTGCCAGCAGCCAGACCGGGATTGGCGATGAGCAGTTCTTC. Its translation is CASSQTGIGDEQFF.

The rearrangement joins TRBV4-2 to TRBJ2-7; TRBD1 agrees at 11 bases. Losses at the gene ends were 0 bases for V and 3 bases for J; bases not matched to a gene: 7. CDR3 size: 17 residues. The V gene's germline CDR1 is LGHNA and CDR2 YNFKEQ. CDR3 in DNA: TGTGCCAGCAGCCAAGATGGGGGACAGGGGGGATTCTACGAGCAGTACTTC. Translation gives CASSQDGGQGGFYEQYF.

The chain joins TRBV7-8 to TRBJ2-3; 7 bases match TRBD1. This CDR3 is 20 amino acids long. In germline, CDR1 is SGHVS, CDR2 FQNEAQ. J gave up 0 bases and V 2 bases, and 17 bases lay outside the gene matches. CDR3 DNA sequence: TGTGCCAGCAGCTTATACTGGGGGACAGCAAATTTGGCTAGCACAGATACGCAGTATTTT. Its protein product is CASSLYWGTANLASTDTQYF.

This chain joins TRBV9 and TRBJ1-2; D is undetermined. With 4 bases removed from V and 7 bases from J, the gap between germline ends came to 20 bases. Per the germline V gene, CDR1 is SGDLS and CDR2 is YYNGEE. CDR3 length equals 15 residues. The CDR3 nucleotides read TGTGCCAGCAGCTCACGACAAAACCTGAACGGTGGCTACACCTTC. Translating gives CASSSRQNLNGGYTF.

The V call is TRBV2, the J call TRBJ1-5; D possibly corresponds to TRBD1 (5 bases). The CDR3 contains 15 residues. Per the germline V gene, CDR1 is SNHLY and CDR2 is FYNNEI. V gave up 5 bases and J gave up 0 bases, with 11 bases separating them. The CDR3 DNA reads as TGTGCCAGCAGTCGCGGGGGTTATAGCAATCAGCCCCAGCATTTT. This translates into CASSRGGYSNQPQHF.

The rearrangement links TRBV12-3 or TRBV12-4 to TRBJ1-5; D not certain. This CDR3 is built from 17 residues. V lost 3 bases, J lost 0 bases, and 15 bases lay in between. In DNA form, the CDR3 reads TGTGCCAGCAGTTTGTCATTAGGCAAAAATAGCAATCAGCCCCAGCATTTT. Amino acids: CASSLSLGKNSNQPQHF.

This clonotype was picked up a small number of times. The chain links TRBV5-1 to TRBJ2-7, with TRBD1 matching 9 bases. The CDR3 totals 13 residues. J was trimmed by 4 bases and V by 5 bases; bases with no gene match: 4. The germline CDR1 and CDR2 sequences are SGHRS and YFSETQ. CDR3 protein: CASRKQGAYEQYF. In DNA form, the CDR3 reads TGCGCCAGCAGGAAACAGGGGGCGTACGAGCAGTACTTC.

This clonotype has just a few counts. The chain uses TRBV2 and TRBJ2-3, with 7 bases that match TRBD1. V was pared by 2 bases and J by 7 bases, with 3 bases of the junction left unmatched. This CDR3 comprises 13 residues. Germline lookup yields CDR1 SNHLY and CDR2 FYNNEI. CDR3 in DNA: TGTGCCAGCAGTGAATTGGACAGGTATACGCAGTATTTT. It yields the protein CASSELDRYTQYF.

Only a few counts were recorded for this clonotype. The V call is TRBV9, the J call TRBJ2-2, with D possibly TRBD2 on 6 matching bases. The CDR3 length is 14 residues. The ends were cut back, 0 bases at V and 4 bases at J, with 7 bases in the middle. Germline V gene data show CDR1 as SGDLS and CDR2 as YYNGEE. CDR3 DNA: TGTGCCAGCAGCGTAGGGGGGGTCACCGGGGAGCTGTTTTTT. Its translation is CASSVGGVTGELFF.

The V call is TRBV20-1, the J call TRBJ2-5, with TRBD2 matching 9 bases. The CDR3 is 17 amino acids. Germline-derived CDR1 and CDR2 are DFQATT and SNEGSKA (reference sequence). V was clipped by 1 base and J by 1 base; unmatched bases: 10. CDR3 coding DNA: TGCAGTGCTAGAGTTGGACCGGCGGGGGGGTCCCAAGAGACCCAGTACTTC. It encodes CSARVGPAGGSQETQYF.

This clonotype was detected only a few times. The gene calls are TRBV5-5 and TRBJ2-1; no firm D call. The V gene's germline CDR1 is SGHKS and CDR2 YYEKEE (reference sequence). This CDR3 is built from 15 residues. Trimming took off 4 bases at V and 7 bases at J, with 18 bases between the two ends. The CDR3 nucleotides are TGTGCCAGCAGCCCCGGACCCGACCCCCCTAATGAGCAGTTCTTC. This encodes CASSPGPDPPNEQFF.

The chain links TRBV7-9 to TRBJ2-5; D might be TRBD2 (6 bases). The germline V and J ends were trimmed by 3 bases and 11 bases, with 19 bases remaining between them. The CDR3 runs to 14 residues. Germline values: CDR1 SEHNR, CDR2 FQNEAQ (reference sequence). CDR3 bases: TGTGCCAGCAGCTTCAGGACCACTCCGGGGGAGCAGTACTTC. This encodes CASSFRTTPGEQYF.

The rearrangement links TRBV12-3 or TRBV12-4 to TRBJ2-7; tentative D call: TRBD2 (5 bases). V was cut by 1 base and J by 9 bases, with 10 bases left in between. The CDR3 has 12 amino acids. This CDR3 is CASSLEGGRQYF. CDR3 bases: TGTGCCAGCAGTTTAGAGGGTGGGAGGCAGTACTTC.

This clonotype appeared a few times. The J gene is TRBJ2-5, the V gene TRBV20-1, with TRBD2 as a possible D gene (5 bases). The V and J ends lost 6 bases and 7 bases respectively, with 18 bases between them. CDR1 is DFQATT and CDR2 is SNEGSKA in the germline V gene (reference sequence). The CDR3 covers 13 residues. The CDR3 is CSALDNLRGTQYF. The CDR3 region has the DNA TGCAGTGCCCTAGACAACCTACGGGGGACCCAGTACTTC.

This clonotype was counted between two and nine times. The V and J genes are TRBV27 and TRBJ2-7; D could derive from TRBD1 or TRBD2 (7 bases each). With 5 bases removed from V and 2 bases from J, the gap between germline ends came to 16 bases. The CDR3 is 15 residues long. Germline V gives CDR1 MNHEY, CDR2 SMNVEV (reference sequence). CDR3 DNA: TGTGCCAGCAGTCCCGGGACAGCGGGGACCTACGAGCAGTACTTC. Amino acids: CASSPGTAGTYEQYF.

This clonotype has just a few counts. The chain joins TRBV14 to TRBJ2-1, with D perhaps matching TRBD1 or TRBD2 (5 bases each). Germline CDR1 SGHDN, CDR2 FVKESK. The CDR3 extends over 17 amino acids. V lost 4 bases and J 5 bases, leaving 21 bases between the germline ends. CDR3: CASSRGRGFLGHNEQFF. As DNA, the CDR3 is TGTGCCAGCAGCCGGGGTCGGGGCTTCTTAGGGCACAATGAGCAGTTCTTC.

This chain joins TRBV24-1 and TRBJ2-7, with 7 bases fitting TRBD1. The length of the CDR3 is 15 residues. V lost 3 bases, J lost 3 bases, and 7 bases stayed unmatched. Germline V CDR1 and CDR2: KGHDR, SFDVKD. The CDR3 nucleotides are TGTGCCACCAGTGATACAGGGGCAAGTAGCTACGAGCAGTACTTC. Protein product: CATSDTGASSYEQYF.